This T cell receptor beta chain was sequenced during a study of cytomegalovirus exposure and HLA in healthy donors (TCRdb year 2017). The study in broad terms: A later analysis indicated that the 120 or so validation repertoires were generated on the platform also employed for the roughly 720 repertoires of the first cohort. The study aimed to test whether signatures of past pathogen exposure could be identified by cataloging public T cell receptors. In addition to the first cohort of hundreds of subjects, a separate validation cohort of approximately 130 different subjects was used. The study combined high-throughput TCR immunosequencing, statistical association of individual TCRs with disease status, and machine learning to predict cytomegalovirus infection status. What the study reported, not specific to this receptor: Across donors, most TCR sequences were observed very rarely, whereas some public TCRs were present in many individuals. The validation cohort had no HLA typing available for a later analysis, so co-occurrence within that cohort was assessed over all 130 or so repertoires. The study gave a list of about 150 TCR beta chains associated with cytomegalovirus. In a later analysis, TCRs clustered in the first cohort were found to also tend to co-occur in the approximately 120 validation repertoires, with around 94% of cluster scores above 0. Cytomegalovirus status was reported to be diagnosed by the classifier with high specificity and sensitivity in both the original and validation cohorts. The authors suggested that the approach could potentially be extended to other disease states and immunological phenotypes. A few of the identified cytomegalovirus-associated TCR beta chains were confirmed in vitro to be specific for cytomegalovirus antigens.

Concerning this clone: The clone's antigen remains unknown. Per-nucleotide qualities are absent, and no much larger clonotype sits a single base away.

The method behind the library was the immunoSEQ multiplex PCR assay. The source study handled its data this way. A statistical classification framework was built for diagnosing cytomegalovirus status from the catalog of TCR beta chain sequences. Sourced from immuneACCESS, this table was stored by TCRdb with only in-frame sequences that have V and J called. A share of the clones is absent; for the studies checked, an unresolved V gene accounts for under half, and the remainder has no known explanation. The DNA gave D and trimming, while V, J and clone size come from that table. This sample has some 60,000 clones in its table, and about 96% of those were observed once. The ten top clones hold roughly 0.98% of the sample. The donors were included in the validation cohort of 120 subjects, a group kept apart from the roughly 610-subject first cohort. The sequenced sample consisted of PBMCs. The clonotype originates from a man aged 18 to 29 in good health and CMV-seronegative.

The sequenced DNA: TGTGCCACCTCTAGCGGGGGGGTCGGAGAGCAGTACTTC. The translation is CATSSGGVGEQYF. The chain is made from TRBV27 and TRBJ2-7; 12 middle bases align to TRBD2. V has 10 bases trimmed and J has 7 bases trimmed; junction bases matching no gene number 8. CDR3 length: 13 amino acids, cysteine to phenylalanine. Only CDR3 DNA is held: 39 bases, read in frame from base 1. Sequences MNHEY (CDR1) and SMNVEV (CDR2) are obtained from the germline V gene (reference sequence).